The T cell receptor beta chain described here comes from a study of shared clonotypes between healthy human individuals. On the study more broadly: The study used three CD4 naive, three CD4 memory, two CD8 naive and one CD8 memory plate per donor. Whole-study results and caveats: The study found lower generation probabilities in non-shared clonotypes than in those shared by all four donors. Generally, naive subsets came out with larger estimated richness than memory subsets.

This CDR3 has 13 amino acids. Trimming took off 7 bases at V and 0 bases at J, with 4 bases between the two ends. The germline V gene has CDR1 MNHNS and CDR2 SASEGT. Splitting of each subset's genomic DNA was done evenly across several immunoSEQ plates. Sequencing was performed with immunoSEQ multiplex PCR; in TCRdb, only in-frame clones are kept and a portion is missing. Altogether 1,400,000 or so clones are present, approximately 98.5% being singletons, with the ten largest covering approximately 0.4%. In this sample, this clone turned up once. Its antigen is unidentified. The sequenced material came from naive CD4+ T cells sorted from blood. Subset: CD45RA+ positively selected. The TCR comes from a man aged 30-40 years in good health. V is TRBV6-1 and J is TRBJ2-6; the D is unclear. Here the CDR3 reads CASTYSGANVLTF. Written as DNA, the CDR3 is TGTGCCAGCACTTACTCTGGGGCCAACGTCCTGACTTTC.